Listed here are 26 T cell receptor beta chains from one sample, sequenced in a study of PD-L1 blockade in urothelial cancer. Data came from immunoSEQ multiplex PCR; TCRdb stores just in-frame clones and leaves some out. Of around 50,000 clones detected, over 75% appear once; the ten largest clones hold about 2%. Time point given: peripheral blood 6 weeks after treatment start. Sequenced material: PBMCs, taken around atezolizumab (anti-PD-L1) treatment. The source of these receptors is a man aged 45 to 65 with urothelial cancer.

The V gene is TRBV5-1, the J gene TRBJ1-5; 7 bases match TRBD1. This CDR3 has 15 amino acids. After removal of 4 bases from V and 5 bases from J, the junction contained 9 bases not matched to a gene. The germline gives CDR1 SGHRS, CDR2 YFSETQ. The CDR3 spells CASSPGTDQYQPQHF. CDR3 bases: TGCGCCAGCAGCCCGGGGACAGACCAGTATCAGCCCCAGCATTTT. Together with reference TRBV5-1 and TRBJ1-5, the CDR3 gives the full variable domain: KAGVTQTPRYLIKTRGQQVTLSCSPISGHRSVSWYQQTPGQGLQFLFEYFSETQRNKGNFPGRFSGRQFSNSRSEMNVSTLELGDSALYLCASSPGTDQYQPQHFGDGTRLSIL.

The chain recombines TRBV18 with TRBJ2-3, with TRBD1 identical over 9 bases. V trimming: 2 bases; J trimming: 6 bases; junction bases outside the gene matches: 3. The CDR3 is 14 residues long. CDR1 is KGHSH and CDR2 is LQKENI in the germline V gene. The CDR3 nucleotides read TGTGCCAGCTCACCAGGGACAGGGTCCGATACGCAGTATTTT. Translation gives CASSPGTGSDTQYF.

This sequence joins TRBV29-1 and TRBJ2-7, with a weak D call TRBD2 (5 bases). Germline lookup yields CDR1 SQVTM and CDR2 ANQGSEA. The V end lost 4 bases, the J end lost 2 bases, and 9 bases lay between the germline ends. The CDR3 length is 12 residues. The CDR3 protein is CSVGSGPYEQYF. The CDR3 DNA reads TGCAGCGTTGGCAGCGGACCCTACGAGCAGTACTTC.

The chain links TRBV30 to TRBJ2-1, with 10 bases matching TRBD2. V dropped 2 bases and J dropped 6; count of bases not matched to a gene: 7. CDR1 and CDR2 from the germline V gene are GTSNPN and SVGIG (reference sequence). There are 15 residues in the CDR3. This CDR3 is CAWSITSGIVNEQFF. DNA for the CDR3: TGTGCCTGGAGTATAACTAGCGGGATCGTCAATGAGCAGTTCTTC.

This chain joins TRBV18 and TRBJ1-2; 7 nucleotides match TRBD1. J gave up 5 bases and V 3 bases, and 6 bases lay outside the gene matches. Germline CDR1 reads KGHSH; CDR2 reads LQKENI. The CDR3 extends over 14 amino acids. The CDR3 DNA is TGTGCCAGCTCACCTGAGGGACAGATATATGGCTACACCTTC. Its translation: CASSPEGQIYGYTF.

This clone was recorded only once. The V and J genes are TRBV4-3 and TRBJ2-5; 10 bases match TRBD2. V was clipped by 1 base and J by 5 bases; unmatched bases: 4. Germline V CDR1 and CDR2: LGHNA, YSLEER. There are 15 residues in the CDR3. CDR3 amino acids: CASSQGLAGVETQYF. The CDR3 nucleotides read TGCGCCAGCAGCCAAGGGCTAGCGGGAGTGGAGACCCAGTACTTC.

The chain is built from TRBV2 and TRBJ1-4; possibly TRBD1 for D (5 bases). This CDR3 comprises 13 residues. The germline V and J ends were trimmed by 5 bases and 7 bases, with 11 bases remaining between them. Germline V gene sequence: CDR1 SNHLY, CDR2 FYNNEI. CDR3 amino acids: CASSLNQGEKLFF. In DNA form, the CDR3 reads TGTGCCAGCAGTTTAAATCAGGGTGAAAAACTGTTTTTT.

The chain is built from TRBV25-1 and TRBJ2-7, with TRBD1 matching 11 bases. This CDR3 has 14 amino acids. Germline V CDR1 and CDR2: MGHDK, SYGVNS. V dropped 3 bases and J dropped 7; count of bases not matched to a gene: 5. CDR3 sequence reads: CASSESGTGGEQYF. The CDR3 bases are TGTGCCAGCAGTGAGTCGGGGACAGGGGGTGAGCAGTACTTC.

The chain has TRBV18 and TRBJ1-1, with D perhaps TRBD1 (6 bases). The germline V gene has CDR1 KGHSH and CDR2 LQKENI. The CDR3 is 15 amino acids. V lost 2 bases to trimming and J lost 4 bases, with 14 bases between them. CDR3 DNA: TGTGCCAGCTCACCAAGTGACAGGTTCAGCACTGAAGCTTTCTTT. Amino acid sequence: CASSPSDRFSTEAFF. The full variable domain, in which reference TRBV18 and TRBJ1-1 provide the parts outside the CDR3, is NAGVMQNPRHLVRRRGQEARLRCSPMKGHSHVYWYRQLPEEGLKFMVYLQKENIIDESGMPKERFSAEFPKEGPSILRIQQVVRGDSAAYFCASSPSDRFSTEAFFGQGTRLTVV.

This chain uses TRBV11-2 with TRBJ2-7, with 10 bases identical to TRBD2. Germline V gene sequence: CDR1 SGHAT, CDR2 FQNNGV. V dropped 3 bases and J dropped 3; count of bases not matched to a gene: 14. CDR3 length equals 18 residues. The CDR3 nucleotides are TGTGCCAGCAGCTTCTTTTTAGCGGGGGGACGAACAAACTACGAGCAGTACTTC. Amino acid sequence: CASSFFLAGGRTNYEQYF.

This clone has just a few counts. The rearrangement joins TRBV2 to TRBJ1-6; D is unclear. CDR1 SNHLY and CDR2 FYNNEI come from the germline V gene. The CDR3 has 17 residues. The V end was cut by 2 bases, the J end by 0 bases, with 11 bases between. The CDR3 DNA follows: TGTGCCAGCAGTGAAAGACTTCCGAGCTCCTATAATTCACCCCTCCACTTT. Amino acids: CASSERLPSSYNSPLHF.

The chain links TRBV6-4 to TRBJ2-2; 9 bases line up with TRBD2. The ends lost 4 bases at V and 2 bases at J; junction bases unmatched: 5. In germline, CDR1 is MRHNA, CDR2 SNTAGT. The CDR3 runs 16 residues. DNA of the CDR3: TGTGCCAGCAGTGCTCACCTAGCGGGAAACACCGGGGAGCTGTTTTTT. The encoded protein is CASSAHLAGNTGELFF.

The V gene is TRBV4-2, the J gene TRBJ2-2; 8 bases fit TRBD1. J lost 0 bases, V lost 0 bases, and 3 bases had no gene match. CDR1 is LGHNA and CDR2 is YNFKEQ in the germline V gene. CDR3 length: 17 amino acids. In DNA form, the CDR3 reads TGTGCCAGCAGCCAAGATGCACAGGGGGCGAACACCGGGGAGCTGTTTTTT. Translating gives CASSQDAQGANTGELFF.

This sequence joins TRBV6-5 and TRBJ1-1; a possible D gene is TRBD1 (6 bases). This CDR3 is 15 amino acids long. Looked up from germline, CDR1 is MNHEY and CDR2 is SVGAGI. V was pared by 7 bases and J by 0 bases, with 15 bases between. CDR3 sequence (DNA): TGTGCCAGCACGCATCGGACAGCCATGAACACTGAAGCTTTCTTT. Protein sequence: CASTHRTAMNTEAFF.

This clone was observed once. This rearrangement joins TRBV4-3 to TRBJ2-1; 9 bases are shared with TRBD2. Germline V gene sequence: CDR1 LGHNA, CDR2 YSLEER. V shed 3 bases, J shed 8 bases, and the junction held 11 bases outside the gene matches. The CDR3 has 16 residues. The CDR3 DNA is TGCGCCAGCAGCCACCAACTAGCGGGCGGGACGGATGAGCAGTTCTTC. Its protein product is CASSHQLAGGTDEQFF.

This clone was detected a few times. The chain uses TRBV11-3 and TRBJ1-6, with D maybe TRBD1 (5 bases). Germline CDR1 SGHNT, CDR2 YENEEA. This CDR3 has 14 amino acids. V lost 5 bases and J lost 8, with 13 bases in between. The CDR3: CASSLSGLDSPLHF. CDR3 in DNA: TGTGCCAGCAGCCTCTCAGGGTTGGATTCACCCCTCCACTTT.

Only a few counts were recorded for this clone. The V gene is TRBV5-4, the J gene TRBJ2-7, with D unclear. The V end was cut by 3 bases, the J end by 5 bases, with 12 bases between. The germline V gene encodes CDR1 SGHNT and CDR2 YYREEE (reference sequence). The CDR3 runs to 13 residues. In DNA form, the CDR3 reads TGTGCCAGCAGCTCTTCCGGGTGGAACGAGCAGTACTTC. It encodes CASSSSGWNEQYF.

This clone occurred a few times. The chain is built from TRBV11-2 and TRBJ2-3; 12 bases align to TRBD2. This CDR3 contains 20 residues. Germline V lookup: CDR1 SGHAT, CDR2 FQNNGV. After removal of 0 bases from V and 8 bases from J, the junction contained 18 bases not matched to a gene. For the CDR3, the DNA is TGTGCCAGCAGCTTAGAATCGTCACTAGCGGGAGGATGGGGGAGGGGTACGCAGTATTTT. Protein: CASSLESSLAGGWGRGTQYF.

The chain joins TRBV5-1 to TRBJ1-2, with TRBD1 as a possible D gene (5 bases). This CDR3 region has 13 residues. V lost 6 bases, J lost 6 bases, and 15 bases lay in between. Germline loops: CDR1 SGHRS, CDR2 YFSETQ. CDR3 in amino acids: CASNADPGDGYTF. CDR3 in DNA: TGCGCCAGCAACGCAGACCCGGGGGATGGCTACACCTTC.

The rearrangement joins TRBV5-1 to TRBJ1-5; D is unclear. There are 13 residues in the CDR3. Looked up from germline, CDR1 is SGHRS and CDR2 is YFSETQ. V lost 0 bases, J lost 4 bases, and 5 bases lay in between. Here the CDR3 reads CASSLELNQPQHF. CDR3 sequence (DNA): TGCGCCAGCAGCTTGGAACTGAATCAGCCCCAGCATTTT.

The genes are TRBV5-4 and TRBJ2-7; D remains unclear. V was shortened by 0 bases and J by 3 bases, with 16 bases between the two germline ends. Per germline, CDR1 SGHNT and CDR2 YYREEE (reference sequence). The CDR3 totals 16 residues. This chain's CDR3 is CASSLVSVGSGYEQYF. The CDR3 nucleotides are TGTGCCAGCAGCTTGGTCTCGGTCGGGTCGGGCTACGAGCAGTACTTC.

The V call is TRBV5-4, the J call TRBJ2-5, with 7 nucleotides matching TRBD1. Germline CDR1 SGHNT, CDR2 YYREEE (reference sequence). The length of the CDR3 is 14 residues. V was clipped by 4 bases and J by 0 bases; unmatched bases: 3. CDR3 coding DNA: TGTGCCAGCAGCCCGGGACAGTACCAAGAGACCCAGTACTTC. Its protein product is CASSPGQYQETQYF.

Remarks on this clone: At one end the junction does not follow the germline gene, possibly because of a read error. The CDR3 sequence is CAGGLGEKLFF. The CDR3 bases are TGCGCCGGAGGGCTTGGGGAAAAACTGTTTTTT. J is TRBJ1-4 and V is TRBV6-6; D gene unclear. CDR3 length: 11 amino acids. Germline V lookup: CDR1 MNHNY, CDR2 SVGAGI (reference sequence).

The V gene is TRBV30, the J gene TRBJ1-6; 11 nucleotides match TRBD1. Per the germline V gene, CDR1 is GTSNPN and CDR2 is SVGIG (reference sequence). There are 15 residues in the CDR3. The V segment lost 5 bases and the J segment 8 bases; nucleotides outside the gene matches: 8. Written as DNA, the CDR3 is TGTGCCTGGGAGCTAGGGGACAGGGGGGATTCACCCCTCCACTTT. Its protein is CAWELGDRGDSPLHF.

This chain links TRBV6-5 with TRBJ1-1; TRBD1 matches at 7 bases. This CDR3 comprises 16 residues. The trim removed 4 bases at V and 4 bases at J, leaving 12 bases unmatched. Germline lookup yields CDR1 MNHEY and CDR2 SVGAGI. The CDR3 here is CASSSRGVGGGTEAFF. The CDR3 nucleotides are TGTGCCAGCAGTTCCCGTGGGGTAGGGGGCGGCACTGAAGCTTTCTTT.

In the case of this clone: Given the absence of the conserved phenylalanine or tryptophan at the CDR3 end, a read error is likely. The DNA is omitted, as the CDR3 cannot be located on it reliably, and the CDR3 follows TCRdb's listing. This chain links TRBV5-4 with TRBJ2-3; the table's TRBD1 call for D was not verified on the DNA. The germline gives CDR1 SGHNT, CDR2 YYREEE (reference sequence). The CDR3 sequence runs 14 residues, both termini included. The CDR3 region is CASSPQATGCRPKV.